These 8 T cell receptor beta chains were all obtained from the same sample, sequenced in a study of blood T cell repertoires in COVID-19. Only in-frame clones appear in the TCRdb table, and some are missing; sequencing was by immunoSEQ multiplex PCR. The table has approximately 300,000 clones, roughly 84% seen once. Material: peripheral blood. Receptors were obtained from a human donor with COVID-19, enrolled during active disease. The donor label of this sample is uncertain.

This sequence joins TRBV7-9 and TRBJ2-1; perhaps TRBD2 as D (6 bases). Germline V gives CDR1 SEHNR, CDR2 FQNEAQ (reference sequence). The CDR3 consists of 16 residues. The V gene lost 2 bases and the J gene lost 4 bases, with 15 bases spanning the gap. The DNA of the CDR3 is TGTGCCAGCAGCTTAAGTCCGGGGGTGGTTTACAATGAGCAGTTCTTC. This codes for CASSLSPGVVYNEQFF.

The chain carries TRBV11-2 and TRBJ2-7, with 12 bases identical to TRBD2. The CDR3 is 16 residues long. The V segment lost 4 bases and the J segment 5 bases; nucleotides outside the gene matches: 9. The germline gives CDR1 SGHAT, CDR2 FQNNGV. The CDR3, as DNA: TGTGCCAGCAGCTCACCGACTAGCGGGAGTATCCACGAGCAGTACTTC. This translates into CASSSPTSGSIHEQYF.

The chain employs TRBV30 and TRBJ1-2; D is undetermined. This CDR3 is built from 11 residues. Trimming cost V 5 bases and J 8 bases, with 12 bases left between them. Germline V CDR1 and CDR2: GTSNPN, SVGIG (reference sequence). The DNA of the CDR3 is TGTGCCTGGGGGGAACCCAGGGGCTACACCTTC. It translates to CAWGEPRGYTF.

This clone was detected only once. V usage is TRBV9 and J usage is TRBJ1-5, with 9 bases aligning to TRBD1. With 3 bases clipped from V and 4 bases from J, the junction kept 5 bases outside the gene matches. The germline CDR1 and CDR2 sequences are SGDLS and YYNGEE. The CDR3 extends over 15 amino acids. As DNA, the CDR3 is TGTGCCAGCAGCGGGGAGGACAGGGGTAATCAGCCCCAGCATTTT. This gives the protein CASSGEDRGNQPQHF. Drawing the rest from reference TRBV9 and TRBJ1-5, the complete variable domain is DSGVTQTPKHLITATGQRVTLRCSPRSGDLSVYWYQQSLDQGLQFLIQYYNGEERAKGNILERFSAQQFPDLHSELNLSSLELGDSALYFCASSGEDRGNQPQHFGDGTRLSIL.

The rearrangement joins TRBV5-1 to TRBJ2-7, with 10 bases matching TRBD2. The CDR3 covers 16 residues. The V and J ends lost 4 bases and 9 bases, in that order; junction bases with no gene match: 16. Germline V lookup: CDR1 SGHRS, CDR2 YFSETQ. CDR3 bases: TGCGCCAGCAGCGAGGGGGATTCACACGGACTAGCGGCGCAGTACTTC. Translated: CASSEGDSHGLAAQYF.

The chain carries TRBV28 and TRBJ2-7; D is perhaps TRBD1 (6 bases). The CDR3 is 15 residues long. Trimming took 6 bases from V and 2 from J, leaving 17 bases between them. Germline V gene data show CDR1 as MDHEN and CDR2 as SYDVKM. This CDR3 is CASRPGQPRPYEQYF. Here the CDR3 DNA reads TGTGCCAGCAGACCCGGACAGCCAAGACCCTACGAGCAGTACTTC.

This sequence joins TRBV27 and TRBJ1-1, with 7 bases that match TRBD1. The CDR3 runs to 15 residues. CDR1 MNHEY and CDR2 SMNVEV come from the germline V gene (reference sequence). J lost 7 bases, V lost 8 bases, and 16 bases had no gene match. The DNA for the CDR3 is TGTGCCAGCGCAAGACAGGGCCCTGGGTTAGGTGAAGCTTTCTTT. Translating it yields CASARQGPGLGEAFF.

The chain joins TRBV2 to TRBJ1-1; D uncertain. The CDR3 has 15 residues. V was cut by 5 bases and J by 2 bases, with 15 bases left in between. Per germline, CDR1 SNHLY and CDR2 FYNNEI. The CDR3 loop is CASSFSTPSNTEAFF. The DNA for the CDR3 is TGTGCCAGCAGTTTTTCGACACCCTCCAACACTGAAGCTTTCTTT. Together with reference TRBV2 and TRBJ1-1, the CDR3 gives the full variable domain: EPEVTQTPSHQVTQMGQEVILRCVPISNHLYFYWYRQILGQKVEFLVSFYNNEISEKSEIFDDQFSVERPDGSNFTLKIRSTKLEDSAMYFCASSFSTPSNTEAFFGQGTRLTVV.